What follows are 30 T cell receptor beta chains derived from one specimen sequenced in a study of vaccination and CD4 T cells after COVID-19. The treatment is: approximately 10-day PBMC culture with coronavirus spike peptide pools or control peptides (ViraFEST assay). These receptors' antigens are unknown. Cultured CD4+ T-cell DNA underwent Oncomine TCR Beta short-read sequencing. TCRdb fed the PCR reads into MiXCR, producing one record per CDR3 protein. The sample holds just under 10,000 distinct CDR3 sequences, roughly half seen once. Specimen: CD4+ T cells from blood, cultured in vitro. These TCRs come from a human donor who had recovered from COVID-19.

In its sample, this clonotype was seen once. The chain couples TRBV2 to TRBJ1-5; 12 positions match TRBD1. CDR3 length: 16 amino acids. Germline CDR1 SNHLY, CDR2 FYNNEI. The J segment lost 7 bases and the V segment lost 6 bases, leaving 10 bases of the junction unmatched. CDR3 residues: CASRGQGAVRGQPQHF. The DNA of the CDR3 is TGTGCCAGCAGGGGACAGGGGGCCGTGAGGGGACAGCCCCAGCATTTT.

There are a few counts of this clonotype. The CDR3 DNA is TGCAGTGCTAGAAGGACTAGTGAAGGCCAGTACTTC. Translating gives CSARRTSEGQYF. The rearrangement links TRBV20-1 to TRBJ2-5; 7 nucleotides line up with TRBD2. With V trimmed by 2 bases and J by 10 bases, 7 bases remained unmatched. The germline V gene encodes CDR1 DFQATT and CDR2 SNEGSKA (reference sequence). This CDR3 spans 12 amino acids.

V gene TRBV5-1 combines with J gene TRBJ2-1; tentatively, D is TRBD2 (6 bases). With 2 bases removed from V and 9 bases from J, the gap between germline ends came to 6 bases. The CDR3 totals 11 residues. Germline V lookup: CDR1 SGHRS, CDR2 YFSETQ. The CDR3 bases are TGCGCCAGCAGCTTAGCGGGTGAGCAGTTCTTC. It yields the protein CASSLAGEQFF.

This chain links TRBV19 with TRBJ1-1; D unresolved. Trimming cost V 4 bases and J 11 bases, with 11 bases left between them. CDR1 LNHDA and CDR2 SQIVND come from the germline V gene (reference sequence). CDR3 size: 11 residues. The CDR3 sequence is CASSRGNRAFF. The CDR3 region has the DNA TGTGCCAGTAGTAGAGGGAATCGGGCTTTCTTT.

This sequence joins TRBV18 and TRBJ1-2; perhaps TRBD1 as D (5 bases). V lost 1 base to trimming and J lost 8 bases, with 14 bases between them. CDR1 and CDR2 from the germline V gene are KGHSH and LQKENI. The CDR3 length is 14 residues. The CDR3 coding sequence is TGTGCCAGCTCACCACGGGGATTCAGGGACGGCTACACCTTC. Amino acid sequence: CASSPRGFRDGYTF.

This clonotype was detected only a few times. This CDR3 reads CAISEQGDTGELFF. The CDR3 DNA follows: TGTGCCATCAGTGAACAGGGCGACACCGGGGAGCTGTTTTTT. The rearrangement joins TRBV10-3 to TRBJ2-2, with D maybe TRBD1 (6 bases). Germline CDR1 ENHRY, CDR2 SYGVKD. This CDR3 has 14 residues. V lost 3 bases and J 3 bases, leaving 8 bases between the germline ends.

V is TRBV19 and J is TRBJ1-5; 9 bases are a match to TRBD1. The ends lost 6 bases at V and 4 bases at J; junction bases unmatched: 7. The CDR3 spans 15 residues. Germline CDR1 LNHDA, CDR2 SQIVND (reference sequence). The CDR3 DNA is TGTGCCAGTAGCCGGGACAGGGTGTTAAATCAGCCCCAGCATTTT. Translation: CASSRDRVLNQPQHF. Drawing the rest from reference TRBV19 and TRBJ1-5, the complete variable domain is DGGITQSPKYLFRKEGQNVTLSCEQNLNHDAMYWYRQDPGQGLRLIYYSQIVNDFQKGDIAEGYSVSREKKESFPLTVTSAQKNPTAFYLCASSRDRVLNQPQHFGDGTRLSIL.

The rearrangement joins TRBV7-8 to TRBJ1-1; D is possibly TRBD1 (5 bases). From germline, CDR1 is SGHVS and CDR2 FQNEAQ. This CDR3 contains 14 residues. V was cut by 8 bases and J by 1 base, with 14 bases left in between. The CDR3 sequence is CASGTGPSNTEAFF. CDR3 coding DNA: TGTGCCAGCGGAACGGGGCCCTCGAACACTGAAGCTTTCTTT.

The V call is TRBV20-1, the J call TRBJ2-3; D gene unclear. This CDR3 region has 11 residues. Trimming removed 2 bases from V and 2 bases from J, with 2 bases in between. Germline V gene lookup returns CDR1 DFQATT and CDR2 SNEGSKA (reference sequence). The CDR3 DNA reads TGCAGTGCTAGAAACACAGATACGCAGTATTTT. Translating it yields CSARNTDTQYF.

This chain joins TRBV12-5 and TRBJ2-3; 10 bases align to TRBD2. This CDR3 region has 15 residues. Losses at the gene ends were 4 bases for V and 1 base for J; bases not matched to a gene: 2. Germline loops: CDR1 LGHNT, CDR2 FRNRAP. The CDR3 sequence is CASGYLAGGTDTQYF. DNA for the CDR3: TGTGCTAGTGGTTATCTAGCGGGGGGCACAGATACGCAGTATTTT.

This clonotype was seen only once. The chain recombines TRBV7-2 with TRBJ1-5; 9 nucleotides match TRBD1. J was trimmed by 7 bases and V by 5 bases; bases with no gene match: 6. CDR1 is SGHTA and CDR2 is FQGNSA in the germline V gene. The CDR3 is made up of 14 amino acids. The CDR3 loop reads CASSRDRVGQPQHF. The DNA for the CDR3 is TGTGCCAGCAGCCGGGACAGGGTGGGACAGCCCCAGCATTTT.

This clonotype was recorded once. The V gene is TRBV5-1, the J gene TRBJ2-7, with D possibly matching TRBD1 (6 bases). The germline V gene encodes CDR1 SGHRS and CDR2 YFSETQ. The CDR3 runs to 15 residues. Trimming stripped 0 bases from V and 4 bases from J, with 14 bases between. CDR3 in amino acids: CASSLGVQGRYEQYF. The CDR3 DNA follows: TGCGCCAGCAGCTTGGGGGTGCAGGGGAGATACGAGCAGTACTTC. Supplemented by reference TRBV5-1 and TRBJ2-7, the full variable domain reads KAGVTQTPRYLIKTRGQQVTLSCSPISGHRSVSWYQQTPGQGLQFLFEYFSETQRNKGNFPGRFSGRQFSNSRSEMNVSTLELGDSALYLCASSLGVQGRYEQYFGPGTRLTVT.

The chain has TRBV2 and TRBJ1-2, with D possibly TRBD1 on 5 matching bases. Looked up from germline, CDR1 is SNHLY and CDR2 is FYNNEI. V lost 3 bases and J 7 bases, leaving 12 bases between the germline ends. The CDR3 is 13 residues long. CDR3 nucleotide sequence: TGTGCCAGCAGTGACCCCCCAGGGACTGGCTACACCTTC. It is translated as CASSDPPGTGYTF.

Relative to its sample, this clonotype is large. The DNA is omitted, as the CDR3 cannot be located on it reliably, and the CDR3 follows TCRdb's listing. The genes are TRBV12-3 or TRBV12-4 and TRBJ1-6; the tabulated D call, TRBD1, remains unverified against the DNA. The CDR3 contains 14 residues when both ends are counted. The CDR3 spells CASSSSGSLGPLHF.

The sample holds a few counts of this clonotype. The gene calls are TRBV6-1 and TRBJ1-2; a possible D gene is TRBD1 (6 bases). Trimming cost V 0 bases and J 6 bases, with 14 bases left between them. Germline V lookup: CDR1 MNHNS, CDR2 SASEGT. The CDR3 is 15 residues long. This chain's CDR3 is CASSEAGGGGDGYTF. The CDR3 region has the DNA TGTGCCAGCAGTGAAGCCGGAGGGGGGGGCGATGGCTACACCTTC.

The rearrangement joins TRBV6-1 to TRBJ2-7; perhaps TRBD1 as D (7 bases). V gave up 10 bases and J gave up 0 bases, with 13 bases separating them. The length of the CDR3 is 13 residues. The germline gives CDR1 MNHNS, CDR2 SASEGT. The CDR3 reads CAIRRDSSYEQYF. The DNA for the CDR3 is TGTGCCATTCGGAGGGACAGCTCCTACGAGCAGTACTTC.

A few counts support this clonotype. The chain carries TRBV12-3 or TRBV12-4 and TRBJ1-2; the D gene is possibly TRBD1 (6 bases). The V end was cut by 5 bases, the J end by 2 bases, with 9 bases between. The CDR3 is made up of 13 amino acids. The CDR3 protein is CASSPGQNYGYTF. The DNA for the CDR3 is TGTGCCAGCAGTCCCGGACAGAACTATGGCTACACCTTC.

The chain employs TRBV3-1 and TRBJ2-3; TRBD2 matches at 13 bases. The length of the CDR3 is 18 residues. V shed 5 bases and J 0 bases; nucleotides not matched to a gene: 8. Germline V gene sequence: CDR1 LGHDT, CDR2 YNNKEL (reference sequence). DNA for the CDR3: TGTGCCAGCAGCTCGACTAGCGGGGGGTCGATTAGCACAGATACGCAGTATTTT. It encodes CASSSTSGGSISTDTQYF.

This sequence joins TRBV11-3 and TRBJ1-4; D not resolved. The germline V and J ends were trimmed by 1 base and 4 bases, with 7 bases remaining between them. Germline CDR1 reads SGHNT; CDR2 reads YENEEA. The CDR3 is 14 amino acids. The CDR3 DNA follows: TGTGCCAGCAGCTTAGGGGCAGATAATGAAAAACTGTTTTTT. This codes for CASSLGADNEKLFF.

The genes are TRBV12-5 and TRBJ1-2; D remains unclear. Trimming pared 1 base from V and 8 bases from J, leaving 5 bases between. The CDR3 spans 11 residues. The germline gives CDR1 LGHNT, CDR2 FRNRAP. The CDR3 region is CASGLGSGYTF. Written as DNA, the CDR3 is TGTGCTAGTGGTTTGGGGAGCGGCTACACCTTC. The whole variable domain, filled in from reference TRBV12-5 and TRBJ1-2, reads DARVTQTPRHKVTEMGQEVTMRCQPILGHNTVFWYRQTMMQGLELLAYFRNRAPLDDSGMPKDRFSAEMPDATLATLKIQPSEPRDSAVYFCASGLGSGYTFGSGTRLTVV.

V gene TRBV2 combines with J gene TRBJ1-5, with D hard to call. V lost 3 bases to trimming and J lost 2 bases, with 8 bases between them. Germline V gives CDR1 SNHLY, CDR2 FYNNEI. This CDR3 region has 14 residues. The CDR3 sequence: CASSDRQGNQPQHF. Written as DNA, the CDR3 is TGTGCCAGCAGTGACCGGCAGGGCAATCAGCCCCAGCATTTT.

The rearrangement uses TRBV12-3 or TRBV12-4 and TRBJ1-2; D is ambiguous. Deletions cut 5 bases from V and 5 bases from J, with 6 bases between. This CDR3 has 11 amino acids. The CDR3 coding sequence is TGTGCCAGCAGTATTGGTTATGGCTACACCTTC. Its protein is CASSIGYGYTF.

This clonotype has just one count. The chain is built from TRBV6-1 and TRBJ2-2; 9 bases line up with TRBD1. Germline CDR1 is MNHNS and CDR2 is SASEGT. V lost 10 bases, J lost 5 bases, and 11 bases stayed unmatched. There are 15 residues in the CDR3. Written as DNA, the CDR3 is TGTGCCACCCCCGGACGGACAGGGGAAACCGGGGAGCTGTTTTTT. It translates to CATPGRTGETGELFF.

This clonotype appeared once. The chain joins TRBV20-1 to TRBJ1-2; maybe TRBD1 (6 bases). Trimming took 5 bases from V and 4 from J, leaving 14 bases between them. CDR1 and CDR2 (germline): DFQATT, SNEGSKA (reference sequence). This CDR3 contains 13 residues. The CDR3 here is CSAGISGVYGYTF. CDR3 DNA sequence: TGCAGTGCTGGGATCTCAGGGGTCTATGGCTACACCTTC.

This clonotype was detected only a few times. This rearrangement joins TRBV12-3 or TRBV12-4 to TRBJ1-4; D may be TRBD1 (5 bases). V gave up 5 bases and J gave up 7 bases, with 23 bases separating them. The CDR3 is made up of 17 amino acids. The CDR3 protein is CASSPSGPGGSGEKLFF. CDR3 nucleotides: TGTGCCAGCAGTCCATCCGGACCCGGGGGATCGGGTGAAAAACTGTTTTTT.

This chain joins TRBV6-1 and TRBJ2-7; TRBD2 aligns across 9 bases. The trim removed 4 bases at V and 5 bases at J, leaving 9 bases unmatched. Looked up from germline, CDR1 is MNHNS and CDR2 is SASEGT. The CDR3 loop spans 15 amino acids. The CDR3 loop is CASSGSLGTSNEQYF. In nucleotides, the CDR3 is TGTGCCAGCAGTGGATCACTAGGGACTAGCAACGAGCAGTACTTC.

On this clonotype itself: The limits of the CDR3 on the DNA are not certain, so only TCRdb's listed CDR3 is given. The V gene is TRBV11-3, the J gene TRBJ2-5; the table's D call, TRBD2, was not checked against the DNA. The CDR3 has 22 amino acids, counting both end residues. Germline CDR1 and CDR2: SGHNT and YENEEA. The CDR3 is CASSFYICSAWEGSGGGETQYF.

The chain is built from TRBV30 and TRBJ1-2; D gene unclear. This CDR3 region has 12 residues. Germline CDR1 is GTSNPN and CDR2 is SVGIG (reference sequence). The germline V and J ends were trimmed by 2 bases and 3 bases, with 7 bases remaining between them. The CDR3 region is CAWSSMDYGYTF. CDR3 DNA: TGTGCCTGGAGTTCGATGGACTATGGCTACACCTTC. The full variable domain, rest sourced from reference TRBV30 and TRBJ1-2, is SQTIHQWPATLVQPVGSPLSLECTVEGTSNPNLYWYRQAAGRGLQLLFYSVGIGQISSEVPQNLSASRPQDRQFILSSKKLLLSDSGFYLCAWSSMDYGYTFGSGTRLTVV.

The chain employs TRBV5-1 and TRBJ1-5, with a possible D match to TRBD1 (6 bases). The length of the CDR3 is 14 residues. V was clipped by 4 bases and J by 8 bases, with 16 bases between them. Germline loops: CDR1 SGHRS, CDR2 YFSETQ. The CDR3 region is CASSQVGGEKPQHF. CDR3 bases: TGCGCCAGCAGCCAGGTAGGGGGTGAAAAGCCCCAGCATTTT.

This clonotype was observed a handful of times. J is TRBJ1-3 and V is TRBV7-2; D not resolved. The CDR3 loop spans 16 amino acids. Germline V CDR1 and CDR2: SGHTA, FQGNSA. The V end lost 0 bases, the J end lost 2 bases, and 11 bases lay between the germline ends. This CDR3 is CASSLAQQSAGNTIYF. For the CDR3, the DNA is TGTGCCAGCAGCTTAGCGCAACAGTCGGCTGGAAACACCATATATTTT.